Shown below are 2 T cell receptor beta chains from a single sample sequenced in a study of T cell responses to AZD1222 COVID-19 vaccine. TCRdb keeps only in-frame clones here, not all; method: immunoSEQ multiplex PCR. The profile covers under 200,000 clones, with about 90% appearing a single time and less than 2.5% taken by the ten largest. The sample was peripheral blood, taken on day 0 of AZD1222 vaccination. All receptors come from an adult in good health.

The rearrangement links TRBV27 to TRBJ1-1, with a possible D match to TRBD1 (6 bases). V shed 6 bases and J shed 4 bases, with 15 bases lying between them. CDR1 and CDR2 from the germline V gene are MNHEY and SMNVEV (reference sequence). The CDR3 spans 14 residues. The CDR3 reads CASSEYRVGTEAFF. Here the CDR3 DNA reads TGTGCCAGCAGCGAATACAGGGTCGGCACTGAAGCTTTCTTT.

The chain recombines TRBV9 with TRBJ2-7; TRBD2 is a possible D gene (6 bases). The CDR3 sequence is 15 residues long. CDR1 and CDR2 from the germline V gene are SGDLS and YYNGEE. Trimming took off 2 bases at V and 7 bases at J, with 19 bases between the two ends. CDR3 loop: CASSVSAGPGGEQYF. In DNA form, the CDR3 reads TGTGCCAGCAGCGTGTCCGCGGGGCCTGGAGGGGAGCAGTACTTC.